This TCR beta chain came from a study of T cell changes during pregnancy in multiple sclerosis. TCRdb keeps only in-frame clones here, not all; method: immunoSEQ multiplex PCR. The data show approximately 100,000 clones, 85% to 95% seen once. The CDR3 totals 13 residues. Germline V lookup: CDR1 LNHDA, CDR2 SQIVND (reference sequence). Trimming removed 3 bases from V and 0 bases from J, with 5 bases in between. The sequence derives from a female donor with multiple sclerosis, enrolled in a pregnancy study. This chain links TRBV19 with TRBJ1-1; D is unclear. Material: peripheral blood, obtained in the first trimester of pregnancy. This chain's CDR3 is CASSIRVNTEAFF. The CDR3 nucleotides are TGTGCCAGTAGTATCCGGGTGAACACTGAAGCTTTCTTT.